This T cell receptor (beta chain) was documented in a study of tumor-infiltrating lymphocytes in primary liver carcinoma. Co-extraction of RNA and DNA was performed on roughly 17-32 mg of unsorted bulk tissue. Five discrete regions of every tumor underwent sampling. Study observations and caveats: Tumor-adjacent and tumor-blood pairs overlapped less than tumor region pairs did.

With regard to this clonotype: Its antigen is still unknown. The junction departs from germline at one end; a sequencing error may be responsible.

The input was 500 ng total RNA; TCR beta cDNA was made from it with a constant-region primer. ARM-PCR was slightly modified, and three nested multiplex PCR rounds with it gave rise to the TCR beta libraries. MiXCR, run by TCRdb on the multiplex PCR reads, gives a single entry per CDR3 protein. The table lists tens of thousands of distinct CDR3 sequences, 60% to 80% of them singletons. The receptor's source is a man aged 35 to 55 with primary liver carcinoma and hepatitis B virus infection. The material sequenced was liver tumor tissue from sampling region 4. As for subset: tumor region T4, right-lateral pole.

CDR3 nucleotide sequence: TGCAGCGTTGATAGAGGGGGGAGAGGCTATGGTTACACCTTC. This gives the protein CSVDRGGRGYGYTF. The gene calls are TRBV29-1 and TRBJ1-2; possibly TRBD1 for D (6 bases). The CDR3 has 14 residues. Per the germline V gene, CDR1 is SQVTM and CDR2 is ANQGSEA. Looking up the rest from reference TRBV29-1 and TRBJ1-2 gives the full variable domain: SAVISQKPSRDICQRGTSLTIQCQVDSQVTMMFWYRQQPGQSLTLIATANQGSEATYESGFVIDKFPISRPNLTFSTLTVSNMSPEDSSIYLCSVDRGGRGYGYTFGSGTRLTVV.